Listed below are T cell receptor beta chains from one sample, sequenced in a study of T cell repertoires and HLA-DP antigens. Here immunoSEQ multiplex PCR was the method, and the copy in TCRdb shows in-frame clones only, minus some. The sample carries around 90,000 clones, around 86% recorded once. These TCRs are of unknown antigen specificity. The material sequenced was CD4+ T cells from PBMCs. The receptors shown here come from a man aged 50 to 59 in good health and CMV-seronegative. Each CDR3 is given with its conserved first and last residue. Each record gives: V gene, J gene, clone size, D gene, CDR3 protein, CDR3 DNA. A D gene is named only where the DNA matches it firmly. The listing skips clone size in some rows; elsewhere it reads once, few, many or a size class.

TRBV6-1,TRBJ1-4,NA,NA,CASSGGRIEKLFF,TGTGCCAGCAGCGGTGGACGGATTGAAAAACTGTTTTTT
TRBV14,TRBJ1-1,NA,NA,CASSQITGRGTEAFF,TGTGCCAGCAGCCAAATTACAGGGAGGGGCACTGAAGCTTTCTTT
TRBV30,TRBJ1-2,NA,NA,CAWSGTGTYGYTF,TGTGCCTGGAGTGGAACCGGGACCTATGGCTACACCTTC
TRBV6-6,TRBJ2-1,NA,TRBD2,CASYRTSGEQFF,TGTGCCAGCTATAGGACTAGCGGAGAGCAGTTCTTC
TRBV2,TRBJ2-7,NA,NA,CASSESPLSLYEQYF,TGTGCCAGCAGCGAGTCCCCCCTCTCTCTCTACGAGCAGTACTTC
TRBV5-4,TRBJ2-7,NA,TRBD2,CASSGGLAGGNLLYEQYF,TGTGCCAGCAGCGGCGGACTAGCGGGAGGGAACCTTCTCTACGAGCAGTACTTC
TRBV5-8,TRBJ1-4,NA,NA,CASSATVTAGANEKLFF,TGTGCCAGCAGCGCTACCGTCACGGCAGGGGCTAATGAAAAACTGTTTTTT
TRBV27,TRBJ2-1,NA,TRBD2,CASSLAGGNEQFF,TGTGCCAGCAGTTTGGCGGGAGGGAATGAGCAGTTCTTC
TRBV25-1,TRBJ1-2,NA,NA,CASTLTGSGGYTF,TGTGCCAGCACCTTAACAGGGTCGGGTGGCTACACCTTC
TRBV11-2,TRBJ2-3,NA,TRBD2,CASSRKLAGDTDTQYF,TGTGCCAGCAGCCGTAAACTAGCGGGCGACACAGATACGCAGTATTTT
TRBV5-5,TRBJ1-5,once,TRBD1,CASSRTGIDQPQHF,TGTGCCAGCAGCAGGACAGGGATAGATCAGCCCCAGCATTTT
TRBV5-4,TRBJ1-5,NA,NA,CASSFLNQPQHF,TGTGCCAGCAGCTTCTTAAATCAGCCCCAGCATTTT
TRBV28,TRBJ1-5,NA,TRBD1,CASSLVLQGSNQPQHF,TGTGCCAGCAGTTTAGTTCTACAGGGGAGCAATCAGCCCCAGCATTTT
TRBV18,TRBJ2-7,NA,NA,CASSREPGYEQYF,TGTGCCAGCTCACGGGAACCAGGCTACGAGCAGTACTTC
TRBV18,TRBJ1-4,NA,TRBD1,CASSPPGGETNEKLFF,TGTGCCAGCTCACCGCCAGGGGGCGAGACTAATGAAAAACTGTTTTTT
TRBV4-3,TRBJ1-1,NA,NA,CASSQDLGAGNTEAFF,TGCGCCAGCAGCCAAGACCTCGGGGCGGGGAACACTGAAGCTTTCTTT
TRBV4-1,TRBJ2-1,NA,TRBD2,CASRVTLAGVYSEQFF,TGCGCCAGCAGAGTGACGCTAGCGGGGGTTTATAGTGAGCAGTTCTTC
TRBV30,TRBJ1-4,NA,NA,CAWGRRGEKLFF,TGTGCCTGGGGGAGGCGGGGTGAAAAACTGTTTTTT
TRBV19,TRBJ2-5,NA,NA,CAREEGAFSQYF,TGTGCCAGGGAGGAGGGGGCGTTTTCCCAGTACTTC
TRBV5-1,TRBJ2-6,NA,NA,CASSPGRVSGANVLTF,TGCGCCAGCAGCCCGGGTCGGGTCTCTGGGGCCAACGTCCTGACTTTC
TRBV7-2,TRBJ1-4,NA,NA,CASSYTGGGEKLFF,TGTGCCAGCAGCTACACCGGCGGGGGTGAAAAACTGTTTTTT
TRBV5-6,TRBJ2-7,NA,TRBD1,CASSAGQGSYEQYF,TGTGCCAGCAGCGCGGGACAGGGGTCCTACGAGCAGTACTTC
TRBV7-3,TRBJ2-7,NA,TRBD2,CASSPFERGVTYEQYF,TGTGCCAGCAGCCCGTTTGAGCGGGGGGTTACCTACGAGCAGTACTTC
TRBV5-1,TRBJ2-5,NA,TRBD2,CASSLALAGGHKETQYF,TGCGCCAGCAGCTTGGCCCTAGCGGGGGGACACAAAGAGACCCAGTACTTC
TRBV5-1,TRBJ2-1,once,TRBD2,CASSSGLAGLYSNEQFF,TGCGCCAGCAGCTCCGGACTAGCGGGGCTTTACTCAAATGAGCAGTTCTTC
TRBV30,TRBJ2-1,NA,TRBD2,CAWSTSGAYNEQFF,TGTGCCTGGAGTACTAGCGGAGCCTACAATGAGCAGTTCTTC
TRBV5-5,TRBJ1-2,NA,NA,CASSLSGNYGYTF,TGTGCCAGCAGCTTGTCGGGGAACTATGGCTACACCTTC